This TCR beta chain was identified in a study of T cell repertoires in cytomegalovirus infection. Study-level information: CMV epitopes in the study were HLA-C-restricted (recently identified) and HLA-B-restricted (well studied). Matching HLA type, along with CMV infection, was indicated by public TCR beta signatures.

In germline, CDR1 is MRHNA, CDR2 SNTAGT. Trimming cost V 3 bases and J 2 bases, with 9 bases left between them. The CDR3 has 14 amino acids. TCRdb recomputed calls from the reads with MiXCR, one row per CDR3 protein. The data show roughly 80,000 distinct CDR3 sequences, 40% seen once. General study points: The study found HLA-C-restricted CMV-specific TCR beta clonotypes dominating the ex vivo response. Cumulative public TCR beta family frequency identified CMV carriers with the relevant HLA.

This clonotype occurred a few times. As yet, its antigen is unknown. The specimen comprised CD8+ T cells from cultured PBMCs, sampled from culture after CMV antigen stimulation. The chain couples TRBV6-4 to TRBJ2-3; D is uncertain. This receptor was obtained from a human donor in good health (CMV status not recorded). Some clones in this sample may be carry-over from other donors' samples. CDR3 sequence reads: CASSETTYTDTQYF. CDR3 DNA: TGTGCCAGCAGTGAGACGACATACACAGATACGCAGTATTTT.